This TCR beta chain comes out of a study of blood T cells in healthy people across ages. Whole-study findings and limits: The fall in TCR beta diversity per million T cells was roughly linear with age.

In germline, CDR1 is SGDLS, CDR2 YYNGEE. The V gene end was trimmed by 6 bases and the J gene end by 11 bases; junction bases not matched to a gene: 14. The CDR3 extends over 15 amino acids. Next came a second PCR, run for roughly 6 to 11 cycles, which used a sample-barcoded 5' primer along with a J-beta primer mix. TCRdb ran MiXCR on the 5' RACE reads and lists one entry per CDR3 protein. The sample lists more than 1.4 million distinct CDR3 sequences; approximately 38% were seen once. Concerning this clonotype: Its cognate antigen is unknown.

The sample comprised blood. V gene TRBV9 combines with J gene TRBJ2-5; TRBD1 agrees at 12 bases. This TCR was sampled from a woman between 18 and 30 years old in good health. The CDR3 sequence is CASTGGTGGFNEQYF. The CDR3 bases are TGTGCCAGCACCGGCGGGACAGGGGGCTTCAATGAGCAGTACTTC.